The 23 T cell receptor beta chains given below trace back to one sample, sequenced in a study of blood T cell repertoires in COVID-19. Some clones are missing from TCRdb's copy, which holds only in-frame ones; the method was immunoSEQ multiplex PCR. The sample consists of about 270,000 clones, around 89% of them appearing once. What was sequenced was PBMCs or T cells enriched from blood (not recorded which). These receptors were obtained from a woman in her twenties or thirties with acute COVID-19.

The chain has TRBV3-1 (or the pseudogene TRBV3-2) and TRBJ2-1; 8 bases line up with TRBD2. Germline V gene lookup returns CDR1 LGHDT and CDR2 YNNKEL (reference sequence). The CDR3 is made up of 17 amino acids. Germline trimming cut 0 bases from V and 7 bases from J; bases unmatched to any gene: 11. The CDR3 reads CASSQEEWVAGGNEQFF. For the CDR3, the DNA is TGTGCCAGCAGCCAAGAAGAGTGGGTTGCGGGAGGAAATGAGCAGTTCTTC.

The rearrangement joins TRBV7-2 to TRBJ2-3, with 7 bases fitting TRBD1. This CDR3 is built from 15 residues. Per the germline V gene, CDR1 is SGHTA and CDR2 is FQGNSA. The V segment lost 5 bases and the J segment 0 bases; nucleotides outside the gene matches: 5. The CDR3 region is CASSRDRSSTDTQYF. The CDR3, as DNA: TGTGCCAGCAGCCGGGACAGATCTAGCACAGATACGCAGTATTTT.

The chain recombines TRBV28 with TRBJ2-1; TRBD2 matches at 7 bases. J was trimmed by 8 bases and V by 3 bases; bases with no gene match: 10. The germline gives CDR1 MDHEN, CDR2 SYDVKM. The CDR3 contains 15 residues. The DNA for the CDR3 is TGTGCCAGCAGTTTTTTTTCCAGGACTAGGGATGAGCAGTTCTTC. Residues: CASSFFSRTRDEQFF.

The J gene is TRBJ2-7, the V gene TRBV30, with D tentatively TRBD2 (5 bases). Germline V gene lookup returns CDR1 GTSNPN and CDR2 SVGIG (reference sequence). The CDR3 is 14 amino acids. V was pared by 0 bases and J by 2 bases, with 11 bases between. CDR3 DNA sequence: TGTGCCTGGAGTGTACTAGGGCAACCCTACGAGCAGTACTTC. It is translated as CAWSVLGQPYEQYF.

This clone was recorded once. This sequence joins TRBV24-1 and TRBJ2-3; 11 nucleotides match TRBD1. V shed 5 bases and J 8 bases; nucleotides not matched to a gene: 11. CDR3 length: 16 residues. CDR1 KGHDR and CDR2 SFDVKD come from the germline V gene. The CDR3 DNA sequence: TGTGCCACCAGTGGTGTACCGGGACAGGGGGTCGGTACGCAGTATTTT. Protein: CATSGVPGQGVGTQYF.

V usage is TRBV10-3 and J usage is TRBJ2-1; 11 bases line up with TRBD2. This CDR3 has 15 residues. Germline CDR1 and CDR2: ENHRY and SYGVKD. Trimming removed 7 bases from V and 0 bases from J; junction bases left unmatched: 2. CDR3 amino acids: CAITSGRSSYNEQFF. In DNA, the CDR3 is TGTGCCATCACTAGCGGGAGGAGCTCCTACAATGAGCAGTTCTTC.

The genes are TRBV2 and TRBJ1-6; TRBD1 matches at 9 bases. CDR1 and CDR2 (germline): SNHLY, FYNNEI. This CDR3 has 14 amino acids. Trimming at V came to 8 bases and at J to 7 bases, leaving 6 bases not matched to a gene. The CDR3 loop reads CASAATGGNSPLHF. CDR3 coding DNA: TGTGCCAGCGCGGCGACAGGGGGGAATTCACCCCTCCACTTT.

The CDR3 bases are TGTGCCAGGAGGGAGGGGGGCTACTGTGGGCCCCAGCATTTT. Translating it yields CARREGGYCGPQHF. The V and J genes are TRBV27 and TRBJ1-5; D may be TRBD1 (6 bases). CDR3 length: 14 residues. Trimming cost V 9 bases and J 9 bases, with 21 bases left between them. Germline CDR1 MNHEY, CDR2 SMNVEV (reference sequence).

This clone was counted only a few times. This chain connects TRBV7-8 to TRBJ1-6, with D possibly matching TRBD1 (5 bases). The CDR3 spans 13 residues. V was clipped by 1 base and J by 7 bases, with 5 bases between them. Germline loops: CDR1 SGHVS, CDR2 FQNEAQ. The CDR3: CASSLEGNSPLHF. The CDR3 nucleotides read TGTGCCAGCAGCTTAGAGGGGAATTCACCCCTCCACTTT.

With regard to this clone: A junction boundary mismatches the germline segment, possibly from a read error. This chain uses TRBV18 with TRBJ2-7, with 10 nucleotides matching TRBD2. Germline CDR1 is KGHSH and CDR2 is LQKENI. The CDR3 runs 14 residues. The CDR3 DNA reads as TGTGCCAGCTCCCCACAGCGGGAGGGCCACGAGCAGTACTTC. As protein: CASSPQREGHEQYF. Using reference TRBV18 and TRBJ2-7 for the parts outside the CDR3, the full variable domain is NAGVMQNPRHLVRRRGQEARLRCSPMKGHSHVYWYRQLPEEGLKFMVYLQKENIIDESGMPKERFSAEFPKEGPSILRIQQVVRGDSAAYFCASSPQREGHEQYFGPGTRLTVT.

The rearrangement joins TRBV11-2 to TRBJ1-2; TRBD1 agrees at 9 bases. The CDR3 is 18 residues long. With 2 bases clipped from V and 4 bases from J, the junction kept 14 bases outside the gene matches. CDR1 is SGHAT, CDR2 FQNNGV, per germline. CDR3: CASSLSGTYRGRPYGYTF. CDR3 DNA: TGTGCCAGCAGCTTATCTGGGACCTACAGGGGGCGCCCCTATGGCTACACCTTC.

The chain carries TRBV6-5 and TRBJ2-3; 7 bases align to TRBD2. The CDR3 runs 11 residues. Germline trimming cut 9 bases from V and 7 bases from J; bases unmatched to any gene: 4. Germline V lookup: CDR1 MNHEY, CDR2 SVGAGI. CDR3 nucleotides: TGTGCCAGTCAGCGGGATTATACGCAGTATTTT. It translates to CASQRDYTQYF.

The CDR3 sequence: CASTPDRGTSPLHF. CDR3 nucleotides: TGTGCCAGCACCCCCGACAGGGGGACCTCACCCCTCCACTTT. J is TRBJ1-6 and V is TRBV27; 9 bases are shared with TRBD1. The germline gives CDR1 MNHEY, CDR2 SMNVEV (reference sequence). Trimming removed 7 bases from V and 10 bases from J; junction bases left unmatched: 8. The CDR3 extends over 14 amino acids.

The chain carries TRBV4-1 and TRBJ1-2; D not certain. This CDR3 has 15 amino acids. Germline lookup yields CDR1 MGHRA and CDR2 YSYEKL. V shed 0 bases and J shed 4 bases, with 12 bases lying between them. The CDR3 bases are TGCGCCAGCAGCCAAGATCCGGAGGGTACCTATGGCTACACCTTC. Translation gives CASSQDPEGTYGYTF.

This chain uses TRBV29-1 with TRBJ2-2; perhaps TRBD1 as D (6 bases). The germline V and J ends were trimmed by 5 bases and 5 bases, with 9 bases remaining between them. Germline CDR1 is SQVTM and CDR2 is ANQGSEA. This CDR3 has 12 residues. This CDR3 reads CSVTGLTGELFF. The CDR3, as DNA: TGCAGCGTTACAGGGTTGACCGGGGAGCTGTTTTTT.

This rearrangement joins TRBV4-2 to TRBJ2-2; 7 positions match TRBD2. The CDR3 has 17 amino acids. Looked up from germline, CDR1 is LGHNA and CDR2 is YNFKEQ. V dropped 0 bases and J dropped 9; count of bases not matched to a gene: 13. The CDR3: CASSQDRTETSFWELFF. Written as DNA, the CDR3 is TGTGCCAGCAGCCAAGATCGGACCGAGACTAGCTTCTGGGAGCTGTTTTTT.

This clone has only one observation. The chain uses TRBV6-5 and TRBJ1-4, with 8 positions matching TRBD1. Trimming took 4 bases from V and 8 from J; bases not matched to a gene: 6. Per germline, CDR1 MNHEY and CDR2 SVGAGI. CDR3 size: 14 residues. DNA of the CDR3: TGTGCCAGCAGTTCGACAGGGGTAGGGGAAAAACTGTTTTTT. It yields the protein CASSSTGVGEKLFF.

Of note for this clone: The junction differs from germline at one of its ends, possibly a read error. The rearrangement links TRBV11-2 to TRBJ2-5; D uncertain. The length of the CDR3 is 13 residues. Germline CDR1 reads SGHAT; CDR2 reads FQNNGV. This chain's CDR3 is CASSLDPGETQYF. DNA for the CDR3: TGTGCCAGCAGCCTAGACCCGGGAGAGACCCAGTACTTC.

V and J are TRBV10-1 and TRBJ2-7; 9 nucleotides agree with TRBD2. The CDR3 is 14 amino acids. Per the germline V gene, CDR1 is WNHNN and CDR2 is SYGVQD (reference sequence). The V and J ends lost 5 bases and 4 bases, in that order; junction bases with no gene match: 6. The CDR3 here is CASSPGLAKYEQYF. CDR3 nucleotides: TGCGCCAGCAGTCCTGGACTAGCGAAATACGAGCAGTACTTC.

The V and J genes are TRBV28 and TRBJ2-1, with 10 bases fitting TRBD2. This CDR3 comprises 16 residues. Germline-derived CDR1 and CDR2 are MDHEN and SYDVKM. Trimming removed 8 bases from V and 1 base from J; junction bases left unmatched: 8. Here the CDR3 DNA reads TGTGCCAGCGCCATCACTAGCGGGATTTCCTACAATGAGCAGTTCTTC. The encoded protein is CASAITSGISYNEQFF.

A single count supports this clone. The chain carries TRBV27 and TRBJ2-5; a weak D match, TRBD2 (6 bases). The V end lost 1 base, the J end lost 5 bases, and 14 bases lay between the germline ends. Per the germline V gene, CDR1 is MNHEY and CDR2 is SMNVEV (reference sequence). The CDR3 sequence is 15 residues long. The CDR3 sequence is CASSLYVGGEETQYF. The CDR3 DNA reads as TGTGCCAGCAGTTTATACGTGGGCGGGGAGGAGACCCAGTACTTC.

The J gene is TRBJ2-1, the V gene TRBV24-1; no clear D gene. This CDR3 is built from 13 residues. Germline V lookup: CDR1 KGHDR, CDR2 SFDVKD. Trimming left V 7 bases short and J 0 bases short, with 6 bases between. The CDR3 reads CATSYSSYNEQFF. CDR3 nucleotides: TGTGCCACCAGCTATAGCTCCTACAATGAGCAGTTCTTC.

The rearrangement joins TRBV3-1 (or the pseudogene TRBV3-2) to TRBJ1-6; D uncertain. The V end was cut by 2 bases, the J end by 10 bases, with 12 bases between. The length of the CDR3 is 14 residues. The germline V gene encodes CDR1 LGHDT and CDR2 YNNKEL (reference sequence). This CDR3 is CASSQSEKSSPLHF. The CDR3 nucleotides read TGTGCCAGCAGCCAATCCGAGAAGTCATCACCCCTCCACTTT.